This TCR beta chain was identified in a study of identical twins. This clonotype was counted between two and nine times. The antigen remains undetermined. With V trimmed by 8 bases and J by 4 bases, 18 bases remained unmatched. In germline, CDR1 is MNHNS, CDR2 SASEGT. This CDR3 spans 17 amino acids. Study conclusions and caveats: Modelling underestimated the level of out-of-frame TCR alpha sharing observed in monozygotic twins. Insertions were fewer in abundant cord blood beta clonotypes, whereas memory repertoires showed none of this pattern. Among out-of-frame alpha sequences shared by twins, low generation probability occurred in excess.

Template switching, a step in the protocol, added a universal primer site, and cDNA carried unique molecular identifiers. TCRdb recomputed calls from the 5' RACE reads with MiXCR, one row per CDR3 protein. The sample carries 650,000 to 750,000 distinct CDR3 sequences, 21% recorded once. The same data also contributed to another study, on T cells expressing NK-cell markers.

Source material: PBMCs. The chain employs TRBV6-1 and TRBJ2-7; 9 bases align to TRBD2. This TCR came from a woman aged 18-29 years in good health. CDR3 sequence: CASGSERGAETIYEQYF. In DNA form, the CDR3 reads TGTGCCAGCGGCAGCGAGCGGGGGGCAGAAACCATATACGAGCAGTACTTC.